This T cell receptor beta chain was recovered during a study of CD8+CD57+ T cells in acquired aplastic anemia (dated by TCRdb to 2017 to 2018). Concerning the study at large: Extracted DNA from sorted CD4+ and CD8+ cells averaged around 3.3 ug, ranging from roughly 0.19 to 27.4 ug. A CD8+CD57+ expansion meant a frequency higher than the mean frequency seen in healthy subjects.

The CDR3, cysteine through phenylalanine, is 16 amino acids long. The read is trimmed to its CDR3 DNA, 48 bases read in frame from base 1. Via the germline V gene, CDR1 is SGHRS and CDR2 YFSETQ. Trimmed from V: 6 bases; trimmed from J: 6 bases; junction bases lacking a gene match: 17. Genomic DNA was used as template for profiling of TCR beta VDJ combinations and CDR3 sequences. TCR repertoire sequencing was run on an Illumina HiSeq 2000. In the authors' own workflow: Repertoire assessment relied on Simpson's diversity index, CDR3 size and DJ length profiles, and TRBV/TRBJ rearrangement plots. The immunodominant clone was defined as the most abundant DNA sequence in deep sequencing data. CDR3 amino acid sequences were screened for sharing across subjects and were compared with published repertoires and the VDJdb database. TCRdb took the public reads, trimmed them with fastp at Q25, ran MiXCR for clone calling and kept in-frame beta chains. Rows matching on CDR3 protein sequence are summarized as one entry with the most common DNA and genes. It is TCRdb's table, rather than the study itself, that gives the V and J calls and clone size. This sample comprises about 150,000 distinct CDR3 sequences, roughly half of them detected only once. The biggest ten clones account for roughly 3.2% of the sample.

Patients chosen for sequencing had shown expansion of CD8+CD57+ cells by flow cytometry. Every patient had a diagnosis of severe acquired aplastic anemia based on International Study of Aplastic Anemia and Agranulocytosis and Camitta criteria. At the time blood was sampled, none of the patients had received any therapy. TCR repertoires of sorted CD4+ and CD8+ blood T cells from severe aplastic anemia patients and healthy subjects were deep-sequenced in the study. Patients were enrolled in the USA under clinicaltrials.gov protocols 00001620, 01623167, 00001397, 00071045, 00081523 and 00961064. Ficoll-Paque density gradient centrifugation was used to isolate peripheral blood mononuclear cells. Before DNA extraction, CD4+ and CD8+ T cells were sorted with FACS or magnetic beads. Findings and caveats that apply to the study as a whole: Approximately 27 CD8+ CDR3 sequences were found in both patients and controls but appeared to be highly expressed in patients and within the immunodominant clones of the patients. CD8+ Simpson's diversity did not differ significantly between patients and healthy controls (P=0.060).

This clonotype was seen many times. Its antigen is not yet known. Per-base quality was not reported, and no clone a single base away is much larger than it. The sequence links TRBV5-1 to TRBJ1-2, and 7 junctional nucleotides match TRBD1. The receptor's source is a human donor with aplastic anemia. What was sequenced was sorted CD4+, CD8+, or CD8+CD57+ T cells (not recorded which) from PBMCs. The nucleotide sequence is given as TGCGCCAGCAAACTAAATCGACAGGGTGTTGGGGATGGCTACACCTTC. Its protein product is CASKLNRQGVGDGYTF.